This T cell receptor beta chain appears in the sequencing data of a study of Graves' ophthalmopathy and Graves' hyperthyroidism. Aged 18 to 65, hyperthyroidism patients had been newly diagnosed, with under 2 months' duration. The CDR3 has 16 residues. The J segment lost 7 bases and the V segment lost 5 bases, leaving 14 bases of the junction unmatched. CDR1 and CDR2 from the germline V gene are LNHDA and SQIVND (reference sequence). Overall study results and limits: Prediction of ophthalmopathy progression reached around 70% sensitivity and around 72% specificity.

Comments on this clonotype: Antigen unknown.

The TCR beta CDR3 regions underwent amplification from RNA transcripts. First-round RT-PCR employed HTBI primers, with a second-round multiplex PCR after it. A single record per CDR3 protein comes from TCRdb applying MiXCR to the multiplex PCR reads. The table lists 1 million to 1.3 million distinct CDR3 sequences, 36% of them singletons, with around 10% in the top ten. V is TRBV19 and J is TRBJ1-5; 7 nucleotides line up with TRBD1. Sequences were obtained from peripheral blood or thyroid tissue (not recorded which). This TCR came from an adult man with Graves' hyperthyroidism. CDR3 sequence: CASSASTTGVRQPQHF. Written as DNA, the CDR3 is TGTGCCAGTAGTGCGTCAACTACAGGGGTTCGGCAGCCCCAGCATTTT.